This T cell receptor (beta chain) originates from a study of tumor and adjacent non-tumor tissue in lung cancer. TCRbeta libraries were built with three rounds of nested PCR, modified from ARM-PCR. Using its own MiXCR run on the multiplex PCR reads, TCRdb lists one record per CDR3 protein. The table includes fewer than 120,000 distinct CDR3 sequences, 75% to 90% detected once. In germline, CDR1 is MGHRA, CDR2 YSYEKL. The CDR3 has 17 residues. This sample's RNA came from whole unsorted tissue. In regard to this clonotype: Its ends do not fully match the called genes, so a read error is possible.

The chain is built from TRBV4-1 and TRBJ2-5, with D tentatively TRBD2 (6 bases). This sequence was found in a man in his 70s with non-small cell lung cancer. The sample comprised lung tumor tissue. CDR3 nucleotide sequence: TGCACCAGCAACTCGGGACTCCCAGTGGATCCACAAGAGACCCAGTACTTC. This translates into CTSNSGLPVDPQETQYF.